This T cell receptor beta chain was identified during a study of blood T cell repertoires in COVID-19. In the authors' workflow: Reference gene primer amplification gave estimated nucleated cell counts. This table comes from immunoSEQ multiplex PCR, and its TCRdb copy is limited to in-frame clones, with some not included. V, J and clone size are those of that table, while D and trimming were read from the DNA. The sample carries around 210,000 clones, approximately 85% recorded once. This clone was seen a few times. With V trimmed by 2 bases and J by 5 bases, 8 bases remained unmatched. The CDR3 spans 16 residues. CDR1 MGHRA and CDR2 YSYEKL come from the germline V gene.

The receptor comes from a man aged 45 to 65 with COVID-19, enrolled during active disease. The specimen was peripheral blood. V is TRBV4-1 and J is TRBJ1-4; 7 bases are a match to TRBD1. Here the CDR3 DNA reads TGCGCCAGCAGCCAATCACCGGGACAGACGAATGAAAAACTGTTTTTT. It specifies CASSQSPGQTNEKLFF.